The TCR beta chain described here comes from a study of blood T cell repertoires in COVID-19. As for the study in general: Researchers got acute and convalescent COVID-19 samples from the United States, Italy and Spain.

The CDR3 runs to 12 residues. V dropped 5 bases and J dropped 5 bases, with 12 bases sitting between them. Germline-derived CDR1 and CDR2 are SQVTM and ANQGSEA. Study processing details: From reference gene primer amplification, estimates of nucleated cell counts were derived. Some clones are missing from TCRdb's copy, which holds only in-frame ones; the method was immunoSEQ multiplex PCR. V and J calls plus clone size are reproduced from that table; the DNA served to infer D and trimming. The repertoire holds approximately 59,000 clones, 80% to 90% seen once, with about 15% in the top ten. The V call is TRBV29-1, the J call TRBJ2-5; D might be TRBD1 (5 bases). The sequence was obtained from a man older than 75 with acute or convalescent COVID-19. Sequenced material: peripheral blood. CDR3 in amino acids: CSVTGRTETQYF. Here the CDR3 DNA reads TGCAGCGTTACAGGCAGGACGGAGACCCAGTACTTC.